The present entry profiles one TCR beta chain with its context. This specimen belongs to a study of cytomegalovirus exposure and HLA in healthy donors. The overall study: Both the 100 to 150 validation repertoires and the roughly 640 first-cohort repertoires used the same platform, as reported by a later analysis.

The length of the CDR3 is 15 residues. Trimming at V came to 8 bases and at J to 4 bases, leaving 13 bases not matched to a gene. The V gene's germline CDR1 is MNHEY and CDR2 SVGAGI. The donors were part of the validation cohort, which consisted of some 120 subjects and was separate from the first cohort of 670 or so subjects. Some clones are missing from TCRdb's copy, which holds only in-frame ones; the method was immunoSEQ multiplex PCR. This table has about 200,000 clones, approximately 87% appearing once. The chain couples TRBV6-5 to TRBJ1-2; TRBD1 agrees at 7 bases. The sequence came from a woman younger than 30 in good health and CMV-seronegative. Sequenced: PBMCs. CDR3 sequence reads: CASGNRGLDLYGYTF. CDR3 in DNA: TGTGCCAGCGGAAACAGGGGATTGGACCTCTATGGCTACACCTTC.